These 12 T cell receptor beta chains were all obtained from the same sample, sequenced in a study of T cell clonality in common variable immunodeficiency. Clones were sequenced by immunoSEQ multiplex PCR, and TCRdb holds only the in-frame ones, with some missing. Observed in the sample are around 81,000 clones, none of them singletons. Sequenced input: peripheral blood mononuclear cells. The receptors were sampled from a person aged 18-70 years in good health.

About this clone: The read falls 3 residues short of the CDR3 end, and the missing part is taken from the germline J gene. The rearrangement uses TRBV5-3 and TRBJ1-1; D possibly corresponds to TRBD1 (6 bases). TRBV5-3 is an ORF; its function is uncertain. This CDR3 contains 15 residues. V gave up 0 bases and J gave up 3 bases, with 12 bases separating them. CDR3 DNA (partial): TGTGCCAGAAGCTTGGAGTTCAGGGGTCACACTGAA. As protein: CARSLEFRGHTE. The full CDR3 reads CARSLEFRGHTEAFF.

Ten or more counts support this clone. The CDR3 loop reads CASGFAGGNNEQFF. The CDR3 bases that were read are TGCGCCAGCGGTTTTGCGGGAGGGAACAATGAG. The rearrangement uses TRBV10-2 and TRBJ2-1; the match to TRBD2 covers 9 bases. The read comes to an end 3 residues before the CDR3 does, leaving the germline J gene to fill in the end. The CDR3 has 14 residues. The trim removed 8 bases at V and 5 bases at J, leaving 7 bases unmatched. CDR1 is WSHSY, CDR2 SAAADI, per germline.

This clone has ten or more counts. The read ends 3 residues before the CDR3 terminus; that terminus is restored from the germline J gene. This chain links TRBV7-9 with TRBJ2-1; D remains ambiguous. This CDR3 is built from 13 residues. The ends were cut back, 1 base at V and 6 bases at J, with 7 bases in the middle. Germline assignment: CDR1 SEHNR and CDR2 FQNEAQ (reference sequence). The sequenced part of the CDR3 DNA is TGTGCCAGCAGCTTAGGACTCTCCAATGAG. This codes for CASSLGLSNE. The full CDR3 protein is CASSLGLSNEQFF.

Worth noting for this clone: Coverage ceases 3 residues before the CDR3 finishes, and the germline J gene fills in the end. This chain uses TRBV7-9 with TRBJ2-4, with 7 positions matching TRBD1. From germline, CDR1 is SEHNR and CDR2 FQNEAQ (reference sequence). This CDR3 contains 14 residues. CDR3 bases read: TGTGCCAGCAGCACTCAGGGGGTACTTTATGGT. Translating it yields CASSTQGVLYG. Given in full, the CDR3 is CASSTQGVLYGQYF.

This clone was counted ten times or more. CDR3 bases read: TGTGCCAGCTCACCAAGTTTAGCCTACGAG. Translation: CASSPSLAYE. The CDR3 in full is CASSPSLAYEQYF. The chain is built from TRBV18 and TRBJ2-7, with D unresolved. The CDR3 end lies 3 residues beyond the end of the read and is filled in from the germline J gene. Per germline, CDR1 KGHSH and CDR2 LQKENI. The CDR3 is 13 amino acids. The V gene lost 2 bases and the J gene lost 2 bases, with 7 bases spanning the gap.

This clone was found many times. From the germline J gene comes the end of the CDR3, since the read stops 3 residues before it. The chain carries TRBV7-3 and TRBJ2-2, with 9 bases that match TRBD1. The CDR3 has 15 residues. The V segment lost 5 bases and the J segment 6 bases; nucleotides outside the gene matches: 7. The V gene's germline CDR1 is SGHTA and CDR2 FQGTGA. The covered CDR3 bases are TGTGCCAGCAGCCCGGACAGGGGACGGGCCGGGGAG. It yields the protein CASSPDRGRAGE. In full, the CDR3 is CASSPDRGRAGELFF. Variable domain in full (rest from reference TRBV7-3 and TRBJ2-2): GAGVSQTPSNKVTEKGKYVELRCDPISGHTALYWYRQSLGQGPEFLIYFQGTGAADDSGLPNDRFFAVRPEGSVSTLKIQRTERGDSAVYLCASSPDRGRAGELFFGEGSRLTVL.

In its sample, this clone was seen many times. Sequencing ends 3 residues short of the CDR3 end; the germline J gene provides the rest. The chain is built from TRBV7-2 and TRBJ2-7; 7 nucleotides align to TRBD2. Germline values: CDR1 SGHTA, CDR2 FQGNSA. CDR3 length: 13 amino acids. With V trimmed by 3 bases and J by 2 bases, 1 base remained unmatched. The CDR3 bases that were read are TGTGCCAGCAGCTTGGCGGGAGCCTACGAG. Translation: CASSLAGAYE. In full, the CDR3 is CASSLAGAYEQYF.

This clone was picked up many times. The read stops 3 residues short of the end of the CDR3; the missing end is completed from the germline J gene. This sequence joins TRBV20-1 and TRBJ2-7; the match to TRBD2 covers 8 bases. V lost 6 bases to trimming and J lost 4 bases; unmatched junction nucleotides: 11. CDR1 is DFQATT, CDR2 SNEGSKA, per germline (reference sequence). The CDR3 extends over 14 amino acids. CDR3 bases read: TGCAGTGCACGGGGGGGGACTGCCTTTTACGAG. Its protein is CSARGGTAFYE. The whole CDR3 protein is CSARGGTAFYEQYF.

The sample holds many counts of this clone. The read ends 3 residues before the CDR3 terminus; that terminus is restored from the germline J gene. This chain uses TRBV2 with TRBJ2-3, with D possibly being TRBD1 or TRBD2 (5 bases each). V shed 10 bases and J shed 3 bases, with 20 bases lying between them. The CDR3 totals 15 residues. Germline-derived CDR1 and CDR2 are SNHLY and FYNNEI. The CDR3 sequence: CAIPPEGFWTDTQYF. The sequenced CDR3 bases are TGTGCCATCCCACCCGAGGGGTTTTGGACAGATACG.

Ten or more counts support this clone. The CDR3 is cut off 3 residues early in the read; its end comes from the germline J gene. V gene TRBV18 combines with J gene TRBJ2-1, with a weak D call TRBD1 (6 bases). The V gene lost 5 bases and the J gene lost 0 bases, with 8 bases spanning the gap. The CDR3 has 14 amino acids. The germline V gene has CDR1 KGHSH and CDR2 LQKENI. The CDR3 bases that were read are TGTGCCAGCTCAGACAGGAGCTCCTACAATGAG. This encodes CASSDRSSYNE. The full CDR3 reads CASSDRSSYNEQFF.

At least ten counts were recorded for this clone. The read gets to within 3 residues of the CDR3 end, and the germline J gene fills in the rest. The rearrangement links TRBV20-1 to TRBJ2-5, with 14 bases that match TRBD2. V was clipped by 5 bases and J by 3 bases; unmatched bases: 5. In germline, CDR1 is DFQATT, CDR2 SNEGSKA (reference sequence). The CDR3 totals 15 residues. The CDR3 here is CSAAGLAGEEETQYF. The DNA read from the CDR3 is TGCAGTGCTGCGGGACTAGCGGGAGAGGAAGAGACC.

This clone occurred many times. The CDR3 loop is CAIRTEAGDEQYF. The sequenced part of the CDR3 DNA is TGTGCCATCAGGACTGAAGCGGGAGACGAG. This rearrangement joins TRBV10-3 to TRBJ2-7; 8 bases are shared with TRBD2. The read terminates 3 residues ahead of where the CDR3 ends, so the germline J gene completes it. The V gene's germline CDR1 is ENHRY and CDR2 SYGVKD. The V gene end was trimmed by 6 bases and the J gene end by 5 bases; junction bases not matched to a gene: 6. The CDR3 runs 13 residues.